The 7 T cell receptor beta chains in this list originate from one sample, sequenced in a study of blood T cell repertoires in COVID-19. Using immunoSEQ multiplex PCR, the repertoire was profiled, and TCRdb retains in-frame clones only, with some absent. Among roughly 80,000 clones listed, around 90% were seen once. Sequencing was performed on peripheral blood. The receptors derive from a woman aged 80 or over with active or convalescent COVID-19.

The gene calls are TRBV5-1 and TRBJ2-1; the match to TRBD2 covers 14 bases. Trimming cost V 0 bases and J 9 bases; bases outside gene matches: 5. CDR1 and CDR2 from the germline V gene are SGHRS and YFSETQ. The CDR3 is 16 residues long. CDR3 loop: CASSLGGLAGVGEQFF. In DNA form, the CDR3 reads TGCGCCAGCAGCTTGGGGGGACTAGCGGGAGTAGGTGAGCAGTTCTTC.

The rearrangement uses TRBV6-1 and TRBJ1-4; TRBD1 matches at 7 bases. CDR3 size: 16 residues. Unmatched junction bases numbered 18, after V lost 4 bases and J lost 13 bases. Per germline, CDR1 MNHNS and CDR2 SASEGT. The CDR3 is CASSALPRGGAGTLFF. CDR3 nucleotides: TGTGCCAGCAGTGCGCTTCCTAGAGGGGGCGCGGGGACACTGTTTTTT.

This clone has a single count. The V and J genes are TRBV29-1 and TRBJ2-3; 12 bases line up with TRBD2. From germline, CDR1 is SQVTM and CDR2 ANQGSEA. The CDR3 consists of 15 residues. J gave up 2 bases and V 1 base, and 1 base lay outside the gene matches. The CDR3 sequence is CSVEGTSGTTDTQYF. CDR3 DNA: TGCAGCGTTGAAGGGACTAGCGGGACCACAGATACGCAGTATTTT.

The CDR3 nucleotides read TGTGCCATCAATCGGGACTCTCAAGAGACCCAGTACTTC. This translates into CAINRDSQETQYF. The chain combines TRBV10-3 with TRBJ2-5, with a weak D call TRBD2 (6 bases). Trimming pared 7 bases from V and 2 bases from J, leaving 11 bases between. Germline CDR1 reads ENHRY; CDR2 reads SYGVKD. The CDR3 consists of 13 residues.

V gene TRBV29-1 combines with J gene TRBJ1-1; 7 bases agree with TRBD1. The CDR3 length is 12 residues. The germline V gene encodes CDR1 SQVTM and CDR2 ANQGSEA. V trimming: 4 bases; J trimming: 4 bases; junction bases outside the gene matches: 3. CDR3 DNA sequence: TGCAGCGTTGCCCACAGGGGCACTGAAGCTTTCTTT. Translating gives CSVAHRGTEAFF. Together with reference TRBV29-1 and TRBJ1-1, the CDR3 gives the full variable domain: SAVISQKPSRDICQRGTSLTIQCQVDSQVTMMFWYRQQPGQSLTLIATANQGSEATYESGFVIDKFPISRPNLTFSTLTVSNMSPEDSSIYLCSVAHRGTEAFFGQGTRLTVV.

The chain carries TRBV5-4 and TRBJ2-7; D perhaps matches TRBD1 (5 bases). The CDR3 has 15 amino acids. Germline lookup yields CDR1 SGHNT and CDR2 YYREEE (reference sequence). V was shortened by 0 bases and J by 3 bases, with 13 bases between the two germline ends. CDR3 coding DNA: TGTGCCAGCAGCTTGGGCGAAGGGGTCGTCTACGAGCAGTACTTC. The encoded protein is CASSLGEGVVYEQYF.

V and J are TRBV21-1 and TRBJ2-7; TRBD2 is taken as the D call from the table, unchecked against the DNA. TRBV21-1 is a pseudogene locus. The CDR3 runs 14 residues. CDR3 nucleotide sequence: TGTGCCAGGGGTGAGTGGGCGGGGGTTGGAGAGCAGTACTTC. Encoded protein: CARGEWAGVGEQYF.